The sequence of this TCR beta chain was determined in a study of shared clonotypes between healthy human individuals. Comments on this clone: Antigen unknown.

The naive CD8 fraction comprised CD45RO-negative cells positively selected for CCR7 and excluded terminally differentiated effector memory CD45RA+ cells. Here immunoSEQ multiplex PCR was the method, and the copy in TCRdb shows in-frame clones only, minus some. The table records roughly 600,000 clones, about 98% of them present only once. The study, taken as a whole, reports: Generation of non-shared clonotypes was less probable than generation of clonotypes shared by all four donors. Naive CD4 clonotypes were shared across a few donors at about 5.3%.

The sample consisted of naive CD8+ T cells sorted from blood. The clonotype originates from a man aged 30 to 39 in good health.

DNA of the CDR3: TGTGCCAGCAGCTTAGCGCAGGCAGTTGGAGGGGATACGCAGTATTTT. Residues: CASSLAQAVGGDTQYF. This chain joins TRBV7-2 and TRBJ2-3; D perhaps matches TRBD2 (6 bases). Germline V lookup: CDR1 SGHTA, CDR2 FQGNSA. The CDR3 covers 16 residues. Trimming took 0 bases from V and 6 from J, leaving 16 bases between them.